This record covers a single T cell receptor (beta chain). Its antigen is as yet unknown. This sample is part of a study of blood T cells in healthy people across ages. Study-wide results and limits: Nothing was known about donor CMV status, and this possibly confounded expanded clonotype changes. Diversity of TCR beta correlated strongly with naive T cell percentage.

For the second PCR, which ran for about 7 to 11 cycles, a sample-barcoded 5' primer and a J-beta primer mix were used. Carrying 12 random nucleotides, a template-switch adaptor labeled each individual cDNA molecule. From each sample, at least 2.5 million paired-end reads containing CDR3 were obtained. In TCRdb, the 5' RACE reads were re-called with MiXCR into one record per CDR3 protein. The sample lists 650,000 or so distinct CDR3 sequences; 40% to 65% were seen once. Specimen: blood. The sequence derives from a woman aged 80 or older in good health.

The CDR3 sequence: CSVGQGGEQYF. CDR3 DNA sequence: TGCAGCGTAGGACAGGGCGGTGAGCAGTACTTC. The chain combines TRBV29-1 with TRBJ2-5, with 8 bases aligning to TRBD1. V was pared by 6 bases and J by 11 bases, with 8 bases of the junction left unmatched. This CDR3 is built from 11 residues. The germline CDR1 and CDR2 sequences are SQVTM and ANQGSEA.